The 21 T cell receptor beta chains reported below all come from one sample, sequenced in a study of T cell responses to AZD1222 COVID-19 vaccine. The repertoire was sequenced with immunoSEQ multiplex PCR; TCRdb's copy has only in-frame clones and lacks some. The table includes about 120,000 clones, roughly 85% detected once. The specimen was peripheral blood, collected on day 0 of AZD1222 vaccination. Receptors originate from an adult in good health.

The V gene is TRBV24-1, the J gene TRBJ2-3; TRBD2 might be the D (5 bases). V lost 0 bases and J 6 bases, leaving 9 bases between the germline ends. Germline V lookup: CDR1 KGHDR, CDR2 SFDVKD. CDR3 length: 14 amino acids. The CDR3 DNA reads TGTGCCACCAGTGATTTGCGGGGTCTGGATACGCAGTATTTT. Amino acid sequence: CATSDLRGLDTQYF.

The rearrangement joins TRBV10-3 to TRBJ2-3, with D unresolved. The V end lost 0 bases, the J end lost 8 bases, and 6 bases lay between the germline ends. This CDR3 has 12 amino acids. The germline CDR1 and CDR2 sequences are ENHRY and SYGVKD. The CDR3 is CAISESGLTQYF. In nucleotides, the CDR3 is TGTGCCATCAGTGAGTCGGGTCTTACGCAGTATTTT.

The genes are TRBV7-2 and TRBJ1-6, with D tentatively TRBD1 (6 bases). CDR1 and CDR2 from the germline V gene are SGHTA and FQGNSA. The CDR3 is made up of 15 amino acids. Deletions cut 1 base from V and 5 bases from J, with 9 bases between. CDR3 in amino acids: CASSLVAGDNSPLHF. As DNA, the CDR3 is TGTGCCAGCAGCTTAGTAGCAGGGGATAATTCACCCCTCCACTTT.

The chain recombines TRBV5-5 with TRBJ2-3, with a possible D match to TRBD2 (5 bases). In germline, CDR1 is SGHKS, CDR2 YYEKEE (reference sequence). The V end lost 1 base, the J end lost 0 bases, and 18 bases lay between the germline ends. This CDR3 comprises 18 residues. CDR3 sequence reads: CASSLWAAVFVSTDTQYF. The CDR3, as DNA: TGTGCCAGCAGCTTGTGGGCAGCGGTTTTCGTTAGCACAGATACGCAGTATTTT.

This clone has ten or more counts. The chain has TRBV7-9 and TRBJ1-3; D is undetermined. Germline CDR1 reads SEHNR; CDR2 reads FQNEAQ (reference sequence). This CDR3 has 11 residues. Trimming shortened V by 1 base and J by 9 bases, and 4 bases separated the two germline ends. CDR3 amino acids: CASSLGGTIYF. As DNA, the CDR3 is TGTGCCAGCAGCTTAGGTGGCACCATATATTTT.

V is TRBV24-1 and J is TRBJ1-3, with 10 bases fitting TRBD1. The CDR3 extends over 15 amino acids. Looked up from germline, CDR1 is KGHDR and CDR2 is SFDVKD. After removal of 5 bases from V and 2 bases from J, the junction contained 2 bases not matched to a gene. The CDR3 DNA reads TGTGCCACCAGTGGACAGGGGGCGGCTGGAAACACCATATATTTT. This gives the protein CATSGQGAAGNTIYF.

The chain couples TRBV19 to TRBJ2-7; TRBD1 is a possible D gene (5 bases). V lost 4 bases to trimming and J lost 6 bases, with 22 bases between them. The CDR3 has 16 amino acids. Germline V gene sequence: CDR1 LNHDA, CDR2 SQIVND (reference sequence). This chain's CDR3 is CASSSSSTARSGEQYF. CDR3 sequence (DNA): TGTGCCAGTAGTAGCTCTTCGACAGCACGTTCTGGCGAGCAGTACTTC.

The genes are TRBV19 and TRBJ1-5; no reliable D call. The germline CDR1 and CDR2 sequences are LNHDA and SQIVND (reference sequence). Trimming stripped 5 bases from V and 4 bases from J, with 15 bases between. This CDR3 is built from 15 residues. The CDR3 loop is CASSAIRTGNQPQHF. The CDR3 nucleotides read TGTGCCAGTAGTGCGATTCGGACGGGGAATCAGCCCCAGCATTTT.

The chain combines TRBV6-6 with TRBJ2-7, with 8 bases aligning to TRBD1. V trimming: 2 bases; J trimming: 0 bases; junction bases outside the gene matches: 3. The CDR3 has 15 amino acids. The V gene's germline CDR1 is MNHNY and CDR2 SVGAGI (reference sequence). The chain's CDR3 is CASSYGQGRSYEQYF. The CDR3 DNA reads as TGTGCCAGCAGTTACGGACAGGGTCGCTCCTACGAGCAGTACTTC.

This clone has more than one count but fewer than ten. The CDR3 DNA is TGTGCCAGCAGTTCAGGACGGGATAGCAATCAGCCCCAGCATTTT. This sequence encodes CASSSGRDSNQPQHF. V usage is TRBV6-6 and J usage is TRBJ1-5; no clear D gene. Looked up from germline, CDR1 is MNHNY and CDR2 is SVGAGI (reference sequence). The V and J ends lost 4 bases and 0 bases respectively, with 10 bases between them. The CDR3 length is 15 residues.

This clone was seen once. The chain uses TRBV19 and TRBJ2-2, with 10 bases lining up with TRBD2. The V gene end was trimmed by 4 bases and the J gene end by 5 bases; junction bases not matched to a gene: 4. The CDR3 has 15 amino acids. Germline V CDR1 and CDR2: LNHDA, SQIVND (reference sequence). The CDR3 DNA reads TGTGCCAGTAGTAGGACTAGCGGTTTGACCGGGGAGCTGTTTTTT. Amino acid sequence: CASSRTSGLTGELFF.

Comments on this clone: Other DNA sequences in the same sample also yield this CDR3. V is TRBV5-1 and J is TRBJ1-5; 8 nucleotides agree with TRBD1. This CDR3 is 15 amino acids long. The germline gives CDR1 SGHRS, CDR2 YFSETQ. V was pared by 0 bases and J by 5 bases, with 4 bases of the junction left unmatched. CDR3 coding DNA: TGCGCCAGCAGCTTGGGCGGACAGGGCGATCAGCCCCAGCATTTT. This sequence encodes CASSLGGQGDQPQHF.

The rearrangement uses TRBV5-1 and TRBJ1-2, with D hard to call. The CDR3 sequence is 12 residues long. Germline lookup yields CDR1 SGHRS and CDR2 YFSETQ. Trimming cost V 3 bases and J 6 bases, with 9 bases left between them. The CDR3: CASSYDWNGYTF. CDR3 nucleotides: TGCGCCAGCAGCTATGACTGGAATGGCTACACCTTC.

V and J are TRBV10-2 and TRBJ1-1; D is possibly TRBD1 (5 bases). The CDR3 is 16 amino acids. Germline V gene data show CDR1 as WSHSY and CDR2 as SAAADI. V was pared by 2 bases and J by 3 bases, with 16 bases between. The CDR3 sequence: CASSERLGREDTEAFF. The DNA of the CDR3 is TGCGCCAGCAGTGAGAGATTGGGCAGGGAGGACACTGAAGCTTTCTTT.

The chain is built from TRBV19 and TRBJ1-1, with TRBD1 as a possible D gene (6 bases). V lost 0 bases to trimming and J lost 10 bases, with 18 bases between them. Germline assignment: CDR1 LNHDA and CDR2 SQIVND (reference sequence). This CDR3 contains 15 residues. In nucleotides, the CDR3 is TGTGCCAGTAGTATAGATCAGGGGAGAAGAAGGCGAGCTTTCTTT. It specifies CASSIDQGRRRRAFF.

This clone was seen only a few times. The genes are TRBV5-6 and TRBJ1-4; D is unclear. This CDR3 comprises 13 residues. V lost 4 bases and J lost 5, with 9 bases in between. Germline V gives CDR1 SGHDT, CDR2 YYEEEE. This chain's CDR3 is CASSEYGNEKLFF. The CDR3 DNA reads TGTGCCAGCAGCGAGTACGGGAATGAAAAACTGTTTTTT.

The chain recombines TRBV7-9 with TRBJ1-6, with D maybe TRBD1 (5 bases). The ends were cut back, 5 bases at V and 0 bases at J, with 11 bases in the middle. The V gene's germline CDR1 is SEHNR and CDR2 FQNEAQ (reference sequence). CDR3 length: 16 residues. This chain's CDR3 is CASSRDSGSYNSPLHF. Written as DNA, the CDR3 is TGTGCCAGCAGCCGCGACAGTGGCTCCTATAATTCACCCCTCCACTTT.

This clone has just one count. The rearrangement uses TRBV18 and TRBJ2-5, with TRBD1 identical over 7 bases. Germline V gene sequence: CDR1 KGHSH, CDR2 LQKENI. J lost 2 bases, V lost 6 bases, and 3 bases had no gene match. This CDR3 region has 13 residues. CDR3 DNA sequence: TGTGCCAGCTCCGGGACAGATCAAGAGACCCAGTACTTC. Residues: CASSGTDQETQYF.

The genes are TRBV14 and TRBJ1-1; D is unclear. V was cut by 4 bases and J by 0 bases, with 6 bases left in between. Germline CDR1 SGHDN, CDR2 FVKESK. This CDR3 region has 13 residues. The CDR3 DNA reads as TGTGCCAGCAGCCCTCACATGAACACTGAAGCTTTCTTT. Its translation: CASSPHMNTEAFF. Variable domain in full (rest from reference TRBV14 and TRBJ1-1): EAGVTQFPSHSVIEKGQTVTLRCDPISGHDNLYWYRRVMGKEIKFLLHFVKESKQDESGMPNNRFLAERTGGTYSTLKVQPAELEDSGVYFCASSPHMNTEAFFGQGTRLTVV.

J is TRBJ2-2 and V is TRBV5-1; TRBD1 might be the D (6 bases). CDR3 size: 15 residues. V lost 5 bases, J lost 0 bases, and 11 bases lay in between. The V gene's germline CDR1 is SGHRS and CDR2 YFSETQ. Here the CDR3 DNA reads TGCGCCAGCAGAACCCAGGGGACGAACACCGGGGAGCTGTTTTTT. Its protein product is CASRTQGTNTGELFF. The full variable domain, its missing parts supplied by reference TRBV5-1 and TRBJ2-2, is KAGVTQTPRYLIKTRGQQVTLSCSPISGHRSVSWYQQTPGQGLQFLFEYFSETQRNKGNFPGRFSGRQFSNSRSEMNVSTLELGDSALYLCASRTQGTNTGELFFGEGSRLTVL.

The chain employs TRBV7-8 and TRBJ1-2; TRBD1 aligns across 9 bases. The CDR3 is made up of 14 amino acids. The germline CDR1 and CDR2 sequences are SGHVS and FQNEAQ. The V segment lost 5 bases and the J segment 6 bases; nucleotides outside the gene matches: 7. The CDR3 reads CASSPGTGQHGYTF. The CDR3 DNA reads as TGTGCCAGCAGCCCGGGGACAGGGCAACATGGCTACACCTTC. Full variable domain (remainder filled in from reference TRBV7-8 and TRBJ1-2): GAGVSQSPRYKVAKRGQDVALRCDPISGHVSLFWYQQALGQGPEFLTYFQNEAQLDKSGLPSDRFFAERPEGSVSTLKIQRTQQEDSAVYLCASSPGTGQHGYTFGSGTRLTVV.